These 25 T cell receptor beta chains were all obtained from the same sample, sequenced in a study of T cells in Graves' hyperthyroidism and ophthalmopathy. Researchers took RNA transcripts and amplified the TCR beta CDR3 regions from them. The HTBI primer set drove a first-round RT-PCR of the TCR CDR3. MiXCR was run by TCRdb on the multiplex PCR reads, yielding one entry per CDR3 protein. The repertoire includes about 540,000 distinct CDR3 sequences, about 45% of them detected once, and about 8% sits in the top ten. What was sequenced was peripheral blood or thyroid tissue (not recorded which). All receptors come from a young woman with Graves' hyperthyroidism.

The chain carries TRBV20-1 and TRBJ1-3; D uncertain. Germline-derived CDR1 and CDR2 are DFQATT and SNEGSKA (reference sequence). CDR3 length equals 13 residues. Trimming shortened V by 0 bases and J by 8 bases, and 11 bases separated the two germline ends. The CDR3 DNA reads as TGCAGTGCTAGAGATCCGTATGGCTACACCATATATTTT. Residues: CSARDPYGYTIYF.

The gene calls are TRBV2 and TRBJ1-4; weak D call: TRBD1 (5 bases). V was trimmed by 6 bases and J by 3 bases, leaving 11 bases between them. Per the germline V gene, CDR1 is SNHLY and CDR2 is FYNNEI. This CDR3 is built from 14 residues. CDR3 DNA: TGTGCCAGCAGGGGAGGGGACTCTAATGAAAAACTGTTTTTT. Its protein product is CASRGGDSNEKLFF.

The chain combines TRBV7-7 with TRBJ1-2; weak D call: TRBD1 (5 bases). Germline lookup yields CDR1 SSHAT and CDR2 FNYEAQ (reference sequence). V lost 0 bases and J 2 bases, leaving 19 bases between the germline ends. CDR3 length: 18 residues. This chain's CDR3 is CASSLAGGGTGLNYGYTF. DNA of the CDR3: TGTGCCAGCAGCTTAGCTGGAGGAGGGACGGGGCTAAACTATGGCTACACCTTC.

This clonotype appeared many times. The chain couples TRBV7-9 to TRBJ1-2; D unresolved. The V end was cut by 1 base, the J end by 6 bases, with 9 bases between. Germline V gives CDR1 SEHNR, CDR2 FQNEAQ (reference sequence). The CDR3 extends over 13 amino acids. In nucleotides, the CDR3 is TGTGCCAGCAGCTTAGTAGTTAGAAATGGCTACACCTTC. Translating it yields CASSLVVRNGYTF. Full variable domain (remainder filled in from reference TRBV7-9 and TRBJ1-2): DTGVSQNPRHKITKRGQNVTFRCDPISEHNRLYWYRQTLGQGPEFLTYFQNEAQLEKSRLLSDRFSAERPKGSFSTLEIQRTEQGDSAMYLCASSLVVRNGYTFGSGTRLTVV.

This chain links TRBV25-1 with TRBJ2-7, with 9 bases identical to TRBD2. The CDR3 is made up of 21 amino acids. J gave up 0 bases and V 4 bases, and 22 bases lay outside the gene matches. From germline, CDR1 is MGHDK and CDR2 SYGVNS. CDR3 nucleotide sequence: TGTGCCAGCAGTGGACTAGCGGTCATCCCAGGGGGGGGCAGGGGCTCCTACGAGCAGTACTTC. Its translation is CASSGLAVIPGGGRGSYEQYF.

V usage is TRBV29-1 and J usage is TRBJ2-5; D unclear. Germline lookup yields CDR1 SQVTM and CDR2 ANQGSEA. With 7 bases removed from V and 1 base from J, the gap between germline ends came to 7 bases. The CDR3 is 11 residues long. CDR3 residues: CSGQRQETQYF. CDR3 in DNA: TGCAGCGGACAACGCCAAGAGACCCAGTACTTC.

This chain connects TRBV2 to TRBJ2-7, with 16 bases fitting TRBD2. CDR3 length: 16 residues. The V gene end was trimmed by 6 bases and the J gene end by 5 bases; junction bases not matched to a gene: 7. Germline V CDR1 and CDR2: SNHLY, FYNNEI. CDR3: CASSGTSGRADNEQYF. The CDR3 DNA reads TGTGCCAGCAGCGGGACTAGCGGGAGGGCCGATAACGAGCAGTACTTC.

The table lists this clonotype with a count of one. The chain carries TRBV20-1 and TRBJ1-1; TRBD1 is a possible D gene (5 bases). The CDR3 covers 12 residues. Germline assignment: CDR1 DFQATT and CDR2 SNEGSKA (reference sequence). Trimming removed 5 bases at V and 8 bases at J, with 15 bases between. The CDR3 region is CSAVRDELEAFF. The CDR3 DNA is TGCAGTGCTGTGAGGGACGAACTCGAAGCTTTCTTT.

The gene calls are TRBV7-2 and TRBJ2-7; TRBD1 matches 12 bases. CDR1 and CDR2 (germline): SGHTA, FQGNSA. Trimming at V came to 3 bases and at J to 7 bases, leaving 4 bases not matched to a gene. This CDR3 is built from 14 residues. DNA for the CDR3: TGTGCCAGCAGCTTGGGACAGGGGGCTAGTGAGCAGTACTTC. It encodes CASSLGQGASEQYF.

The chain employs TRBV7-9 and TRBJ2-7; TRBD2 agrees at 11 bases. The CDR3 is made up of 16 amino acids. Germline loops: CDR1 SEHNR, CDR2 FQNEAQ (reference sequence). J was trimmed by 2 bases and V by 5 bases; bases with no gene match: 8. CDR3 sequence: CASSKPGTSGPYEQYF. CDR3 sequence (DNA): TGTGCCAGCAGCAAACCCGGGACTAGCGGACCCTACGAGCAGTACTTC.

This clonotype showed up many times. This sequence joins TRBV7-2 and TRBJ2-2; D remains ambiguous. V was pared by 5 bases and J by 4 bases, with 8 bases between. The germline V gene has CDR1 SGHTA and CDR2 FQGNSA. The CDR3 length is 13 residues. The chain's CDR3 is CASSNGGTGELFF. In nucleotides, the CDR3 is TGTGCCAGCAGCAACGGTGGCACCGGGGAGCTGTTTTTT.

This chain connects TRBV2 to TRBJ1-5; possible D gene TRBD1, 5 bases. The CDR3 has 12 amino acids. V was shortened by 3 bases and J by 11 bases, with 11 bases between the two germline ends. Germline assignment: CDR1 SNHLY and CDR2 FYNNEI. CDR3 amino acids: CASSELGQSQHF. DNA of the CDR3: TGTGCCAGCAGTGAGTTGGGGCAGTCCCAGCATTTT.

J is TRBJ1-2 and V is TRBV4-3; D is perhaps TRBD1 (6 bases). V was clipped by 4 bases and J by 6 bases, with 15 bases between them. Germline-derived CDR1 and CDR2 are LGHNA and YSLEER. This CDR3 is 14 amino acids long. CDR3 nucleotide sequence: TGCGCCAGCAGCCTTCTAGCGGGGGCGAATGGCTACACCTTC. Translating it yields CASSLLAGANGYTF.

This clonotype was picked up a small number of times. Here the CDR3 omits its conserved ending phenylalanine or tryptophan, so a read error is the likely source. The limits of the CDR3 on the DNA are not certain, so only TCRdb's listed CDR3 is given. This sequence joins TRBV9 and TRBJ2-7; the D call TRBD2 from the table was never checked on the DNA. The germline CDR1 and CDR2 sequences are SGDLS and YYNGEE. The CDR3 is 8 amino acids in total, end residues counted. CDR3 in amino acids: CASSGGTS.

This clonotype was detected many times. The chain uses TRBV7-2 and TRBJ2-7; TRBD1 might be the D (5 bases). Per the germline V gene, CDR1 is SGHTA and CDR2 is FQGNSA. This CDR3 has 14 residues. The germline V and J ends were trimmed by 0 bases and 6 bases, with 12 bases remaining between them. The CDR3, as DNA: TGTGCCAGCAGCTTAGCCTTGCCTGGGGCCGAGCAGTACTTC. Amino acid sequence: CASSLALPGAEQYF.

A remark on this clonotype: One end of the junction varies from germline; a read error may be responsible. The chain joins TRBV2 to TRBJ1-5; TRBD1 might be the D (5 bases). CDR1 SNHLY and CDR2 FYNNEI come from the germline V gene. The CDR3 sequence is 15 residues long. CDR3 nucleotide sequence: TGCGCCAGCAGTGGCACCCGGGGGTACAACCGGCCCCAGCATTTT. This codes for CASSGTRGYNRPQHF.

The J gene is TRBJ2-4, the V gene TRBV29-1; D perhaps matches TRBD1 (7 bases). The ends were cut back, 3 bases at V and 6 bases at J, with 15 bases in the middle. The germline V gene encodes CDR1 SQVTM and CDR2 ANQGSEA. The CDR3 contains 14 residues. The CDR3 DNA reads TGCAGCGTTGACGGAGGGGGCGCGGGAAACATTCAGTACTTC. This gives the protein CSVDGGGAGNIQYF.

The CDR3 coding sequence is TGTGCCACCAAAGGACAGGGGAGGGGTCAGCCCCAGCATTTT. Its protein product is CATKGQGRGQPQHF. The V and J genes are TRBV2 and TRBJ1-5; 9 positions agree with TRBD1. Germline CDR1 SNHLY, CDR2 FYNNEI. The CDR3 runs to 14 residues. Unmatched junction bases numbered 10, after V lost 10 bases and J lost 6 bases.

This chain uses TRBV29-1 with TRBJ1-4; the match to TRBD1 covers 9 bases. CDR1 and CDR2 from the germline V gene are SQVTM and ANQGSEA. Trimming cost V 8 bases and J 4 bases; bases outside gene matches: 2. This CDR3 region has 12 residues. The CDR3 bases are TGCAGCTCGGGACAGGGTAATGAAAAACTGTTTTTT. Translating gives CSSGQGNEKLFF.

This clonotype has just one count. The rearrangement joins TRBV20-1 to TRBJ2-5; possibly TRBD1 or TRBD2 for D (5 bases each). Germline assignment: CDR1 DFQATT and CDR2 SNEGSKA (reference sequence). V lost 0 bases and J lost 5, with 16 bases in between. This CDR3 comprises 15 residues. The CDR3 spells CSARDRVWGNETQYF. The CDR3 nucleotides are TGCAGTGCTAGAGATCGGGTATGGGGGAACGAGACCCAGTACTTC.

The genes are TRBV19 and TRBJ2-2, with 13 bases lining up with TRBD2. This CDR3 is 19 amino acids long. With 6 bases clipped from V and 4 bases from J, the junction kept 14 bases outside the gene matches. Germline V CDR1 and CDR2: LNHDA, SQIVND (reference sequence). DNA of the CDR3: TGTGCCAGTAGGCATACTAGCGGGAGGGCCCGGTCGGGCACCGGGGAGCTGTTTTTT. It yields the protein CASRHTSGRARSGTGELFF.

The chain has TRBV7-3 and TRBJ2-5; TRBD1 matches at 7 bases. Per the germline V gene, CDR1 is SGHTA and CDR2 is FQGTGA. There are 16 residues in the CDR3. V trimming: 4 bases; J trimming: 2 bases; junction bases outside the gene matches: 10. The CDR3 loop reads CASSSTYRGIQETQYF. CDR3 in DNA: TGTGCCAGCAGCTCGACCTACAGGGGCATTCAAGAGACCCAGTACTTC.

This clonotype was recorded a few times. This rearrangement joins TRBV6-1 to TRBJ1-1; the match to TRBD1 covers 10 bases. The J segment lost 5 bases and the V segment lost 3 bases, leaving 6 bases of the junction unmatched. CDR1 MNHNS and CDR2 SASEGT come from the germline V gene. The CDR3 extends over 15 amino acids. Written as DNA, the CDR3 is TGTGCCAGCAGTGACCCCCGACAGGGGGCGACTGAAGCTTTCTTT. Amino acid sequence: CASSDPRQGATEAFF.

In regard to this clonotype: Since a much larger clone is just one base distant, this may be a read error. The chain has TRBV7-9 and TRBJ1-4; D possibly corresponds to TRBD1 (5 bases). The CDR3 has 16 amino acids. The germline gives CDR1 SEHNR, CDR2 FQNEAQ (reference sequence). Trimming shortened V by 4 bases and J by 5 bases, and 17 bases separated the two germline ends. The CDR3 DNA reads TGTGCCAGCAGCTCACTGACAGCCTTCGGGAATGAAAAACTGTTTTTT. This gives the protein CASSSLTAFGNEKLFF. The variable domain in full, with the rest retrieved from reference TRBV7-9 and TRBJ1-4, is DTGVSQNPRHKITKRGQNVTFRCDPISEHNRLYWYRQTLGQGPEFLTYFQNEAQLEKSRLLSDRFSAERPKGSFSTLEIQRTEQGDSAMYLCASSSLTAFGNEKLFFGSGTQLSVL.

The chain employs TRBV15 and TRBJ1-3; D unclear. This CDR3 contains 15 residues. V lost 3 bases, J lost 8 bases, and 17 bases lay in between. Germline CDR1 LNHNV, CDR2 YYDKDF (reference sequence). CDR3 amino acids: CATSSLVSLVDTIYF. In DNA, the CDR3 is TGTGCCACCAGCAGCTTGGTATCCCTGGTGGACACCATATATTTT.